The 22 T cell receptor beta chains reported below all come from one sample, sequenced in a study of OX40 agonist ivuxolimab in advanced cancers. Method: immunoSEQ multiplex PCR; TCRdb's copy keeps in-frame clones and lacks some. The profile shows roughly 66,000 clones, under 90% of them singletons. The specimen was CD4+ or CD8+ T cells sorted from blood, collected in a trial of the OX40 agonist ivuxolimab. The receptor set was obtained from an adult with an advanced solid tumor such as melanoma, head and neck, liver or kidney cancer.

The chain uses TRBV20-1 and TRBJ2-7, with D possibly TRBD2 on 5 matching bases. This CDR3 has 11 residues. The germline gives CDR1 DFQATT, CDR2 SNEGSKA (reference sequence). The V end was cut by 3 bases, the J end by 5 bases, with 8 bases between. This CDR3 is CSASPGNEQYF. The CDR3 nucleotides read TGCAGTGCTAGTCCGGGGAACGAGCAGTACTTC.

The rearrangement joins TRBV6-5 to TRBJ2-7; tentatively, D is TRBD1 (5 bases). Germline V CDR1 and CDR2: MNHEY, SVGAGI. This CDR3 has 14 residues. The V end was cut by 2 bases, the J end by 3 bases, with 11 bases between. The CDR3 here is CASSYAGQGYEQYF. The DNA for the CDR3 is TGTGCCAGCAGTTACGCAGGGCAGGGCTACGAGCAGTACTTC.

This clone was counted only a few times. This CDR3 reads CASMGGQTNQPQHF. The CDR3, as DNA: TGTGCCAGTATGGGGGGACAGACAAATCAGCCCCAGCATTTT. The chain employs TRBV19 and TRBJ1-5; 7 positions agree with TRBD1. V lost 7 bases to trimming and J lost 4 bases; unmatched junction nucleotides: 7. This CDR3 comprises 14 residues. In germline, CDR1 is LNHDA, CDR2 SQIVND (reference sequence).

The CDR3 is CAISESGALSNQPQHF. CDR3 DNA sequence: TGTGCCATCAGTGAGTCGGGGGCACTAAGCAATCAGCCCCAGCATTTT. V gene TRBV10-3 combines with J gene TRBJ1-5, with a weak D call TRBD1 (6 bases). V lost 0 bases to trimming and J lost 1 base, with 10 bases between them. The CDR3 spans 16 residues. Germline values: CDR1 ENHRY, CDR2 SYGVKD.

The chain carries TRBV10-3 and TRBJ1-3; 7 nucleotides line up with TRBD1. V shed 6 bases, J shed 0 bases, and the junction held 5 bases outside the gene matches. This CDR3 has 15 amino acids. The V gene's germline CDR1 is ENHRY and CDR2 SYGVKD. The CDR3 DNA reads TGTGCCATCAGCCCGGGACAGCTCTCTGGAAACACCATATATTTT. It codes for CAISPGQLSGNTIYF.

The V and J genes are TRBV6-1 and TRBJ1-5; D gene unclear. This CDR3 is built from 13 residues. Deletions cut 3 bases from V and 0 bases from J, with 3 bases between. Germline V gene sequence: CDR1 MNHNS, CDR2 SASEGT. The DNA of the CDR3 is TGTGCCAGCAGTGACAATAGCAATCAGCCCCAGCATTTT. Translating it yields CASSDNSNQPQHF.

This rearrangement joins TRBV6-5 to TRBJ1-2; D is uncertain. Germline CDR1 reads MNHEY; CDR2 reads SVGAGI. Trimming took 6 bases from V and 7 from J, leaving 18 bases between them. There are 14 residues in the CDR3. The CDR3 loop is CASRLHGEGSGYTF. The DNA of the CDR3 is TGTGCCAGCAGGCTCCACGGGGAAGGGAGTGGCTACACCTTC.

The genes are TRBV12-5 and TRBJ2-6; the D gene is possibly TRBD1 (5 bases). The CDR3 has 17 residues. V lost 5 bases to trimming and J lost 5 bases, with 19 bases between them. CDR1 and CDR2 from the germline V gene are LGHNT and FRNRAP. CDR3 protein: CASGGRAGQSRANVLTF. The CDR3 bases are TGTGCTAGTGGTGGAAGGGCAGGACAAAGTCGGGCCAACGTCCTGACTTTC.

The CDR3 DNA reads as TGCGCCAGCAGCTTGGGTGTCAGCTCCTACAATGAGCAGTTCTTC. This sequence encodes CASSLGVSSYNEQFF. The chain carries TRBV5-1 and TRBJ2-1, with D uncertain. CDR3 length equals 15 residues. Germline assignment: CDR1 SGHRS and CDR2 YFSETQ. Trimming removed 0 bases from V and 0 bases from J, with 7 bases in between.

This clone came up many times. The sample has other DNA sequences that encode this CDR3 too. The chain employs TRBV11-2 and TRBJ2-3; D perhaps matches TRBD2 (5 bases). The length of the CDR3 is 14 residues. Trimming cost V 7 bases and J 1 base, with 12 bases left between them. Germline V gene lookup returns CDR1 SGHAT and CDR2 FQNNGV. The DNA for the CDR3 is TGTGCCAGCACCGGGGTGTTTCGCACAGATACGCAGTATTTT. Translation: CASTGVFRTDTQYF.

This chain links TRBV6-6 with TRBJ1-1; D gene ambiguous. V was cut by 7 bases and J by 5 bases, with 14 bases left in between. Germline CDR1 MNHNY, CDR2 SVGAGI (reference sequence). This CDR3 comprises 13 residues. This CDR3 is CASIGVGVTEAFF. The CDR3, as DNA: TGTGCCAGCATTGGGGTCGGGGTTACTGAAGCTTTCTTT.

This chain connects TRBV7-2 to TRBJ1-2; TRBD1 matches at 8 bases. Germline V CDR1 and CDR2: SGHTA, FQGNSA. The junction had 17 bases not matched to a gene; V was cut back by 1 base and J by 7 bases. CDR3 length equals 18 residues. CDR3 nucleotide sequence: TGTGCCAGCAGCTTAGGAAGGGACAGGTCTCCTCTCCTATTTGGCTACACCTTC. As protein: CASSLGRDRSPLLFGYTF.

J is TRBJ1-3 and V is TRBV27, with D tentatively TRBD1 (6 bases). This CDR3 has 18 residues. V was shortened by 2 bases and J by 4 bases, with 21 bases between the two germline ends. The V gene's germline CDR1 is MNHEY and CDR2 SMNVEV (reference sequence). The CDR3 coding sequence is TGTGCCAGCAGTTTAGTAGCGGGGCAGGGGTTTGCGGGAAACACCATATATTTT. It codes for CASSLVAGQGFAGNTIYF.

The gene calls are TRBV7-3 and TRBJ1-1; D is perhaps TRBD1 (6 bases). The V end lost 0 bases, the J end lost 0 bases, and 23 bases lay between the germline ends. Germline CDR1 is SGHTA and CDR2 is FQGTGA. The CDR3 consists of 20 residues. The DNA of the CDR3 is TGTGCCAGCAGCTTAACGTCCCCTAACAGGGTTTGGGAGATGAACACTGAAGCTTTCTTT. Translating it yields CASSLTSPNRVWEMNTEAFF.

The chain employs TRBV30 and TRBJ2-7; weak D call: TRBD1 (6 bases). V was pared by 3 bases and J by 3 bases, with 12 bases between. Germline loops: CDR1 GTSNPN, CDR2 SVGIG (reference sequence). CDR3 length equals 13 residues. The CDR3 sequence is CAWRSTGRYEQYF. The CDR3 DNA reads TGTGCCTGGAGATCGACAGGCCGCTACGAGCAGTACTTC.

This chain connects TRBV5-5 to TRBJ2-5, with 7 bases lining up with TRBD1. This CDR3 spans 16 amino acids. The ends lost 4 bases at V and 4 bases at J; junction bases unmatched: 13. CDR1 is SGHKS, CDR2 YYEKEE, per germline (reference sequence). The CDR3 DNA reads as TGTGCCAGCAGCCCTACTTCAGACAGGGTGGGAGAGACCCAGTACTTC. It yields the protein CASSPTSDRVGETQYF.

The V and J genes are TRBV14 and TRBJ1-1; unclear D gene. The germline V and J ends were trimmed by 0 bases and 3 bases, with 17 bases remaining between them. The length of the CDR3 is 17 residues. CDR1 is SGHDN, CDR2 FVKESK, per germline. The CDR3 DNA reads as TGTGCCAGCAGCCAAGAACGGCGACTTCCCGGGGACACTGAAGCTTTCTTT. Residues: CASSQERRLPGDTEAFF.

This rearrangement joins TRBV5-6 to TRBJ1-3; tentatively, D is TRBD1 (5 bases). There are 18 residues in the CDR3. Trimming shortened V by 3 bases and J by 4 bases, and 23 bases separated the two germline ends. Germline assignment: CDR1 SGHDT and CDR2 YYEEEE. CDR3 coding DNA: TGTGCCAGCAGCTACTTGTCGAATTCCAGGGTCCGGGGAAACACCATATATTTT. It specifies CASSYLSNSRVRGNTIYF. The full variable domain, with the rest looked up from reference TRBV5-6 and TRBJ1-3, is DAGVTQSPTHLIKTRGQQVTLRCSPKSGHDTVSWYQQALGQGPQFIFQYYEEEERQRGNFPDRFSGHQFPNYSSELNVNALLLGDSALYLCASSYLSNSRVRGNTIYFGEGSWLTVV.

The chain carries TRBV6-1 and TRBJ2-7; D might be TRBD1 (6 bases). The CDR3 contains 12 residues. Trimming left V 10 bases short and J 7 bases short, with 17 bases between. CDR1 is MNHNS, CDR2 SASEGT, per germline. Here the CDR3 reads CATHPGVGEQYF. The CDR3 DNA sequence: TGTGCCACCCATCCAGGGGTGGGGGAGCAGTACTTC.

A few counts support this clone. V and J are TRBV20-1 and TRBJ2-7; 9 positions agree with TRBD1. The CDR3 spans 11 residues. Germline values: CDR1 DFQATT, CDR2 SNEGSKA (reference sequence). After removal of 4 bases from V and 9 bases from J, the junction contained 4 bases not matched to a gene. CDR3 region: CSAKTGGVQYF. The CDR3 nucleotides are TGCAGTGCTAAAACAGGGGGCGTGCAGTACTTC.

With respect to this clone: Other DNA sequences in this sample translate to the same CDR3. CDR3 bases: TGTGCCAGCAGCCGTTCGTACGAGCAGTACTTC. Encoded protein: CASSRSYEQYF. The V call is TRBV28, the J call TRBJ2-7, with D hard to call. The CDR3 loop spans 11 amino acids. Trimming left V 6 bases short and J 4 bases short, with 7 bases between. Per germline, CDR1 MDHEN and CDR2 SYDVKM.

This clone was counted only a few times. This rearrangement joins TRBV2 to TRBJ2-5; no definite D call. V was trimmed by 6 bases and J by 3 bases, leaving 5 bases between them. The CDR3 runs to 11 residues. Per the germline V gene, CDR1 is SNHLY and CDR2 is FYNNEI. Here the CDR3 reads CASRNKETQYF. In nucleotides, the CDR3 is TGTGCCAGCAGGAACAAAGAGACCCAGTACTTC.